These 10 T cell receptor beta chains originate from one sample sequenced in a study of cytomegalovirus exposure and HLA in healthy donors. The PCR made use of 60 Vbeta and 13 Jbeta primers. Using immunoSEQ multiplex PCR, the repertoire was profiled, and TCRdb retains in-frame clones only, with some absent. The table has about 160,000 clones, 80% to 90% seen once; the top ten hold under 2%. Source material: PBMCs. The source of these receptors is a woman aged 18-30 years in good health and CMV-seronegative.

In DNA, the CDR3 is TGCGCCAGCAGGGAAGGACAGGGGGCGAGAACTAATGAAAAACTGTTTTTT. Translated: CASREGQGARTNEKLFF. The rearrangement uses TRBV5-1 and TRBJ1-4; 11 bases match TRBD1. In germline, CDR1 is SGHRS, CDR2 YFSETQ. The CDR3 consists of 17 residues. J was trimmed by 1 base and V by 5 bases; bases with no gene match: 7.

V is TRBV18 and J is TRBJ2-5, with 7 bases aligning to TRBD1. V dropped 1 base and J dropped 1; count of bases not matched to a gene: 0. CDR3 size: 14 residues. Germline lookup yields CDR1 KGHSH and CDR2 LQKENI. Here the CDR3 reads CASSPQGAQETQYF. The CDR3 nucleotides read TGTGCCAGCTCACCACAGGGGGCCCAAGAGACCCAGTACTTC.

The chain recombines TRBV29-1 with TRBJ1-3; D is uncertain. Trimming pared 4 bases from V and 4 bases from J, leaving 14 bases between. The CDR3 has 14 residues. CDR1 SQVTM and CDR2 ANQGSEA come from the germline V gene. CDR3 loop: CSVAVQAGGNTIYF. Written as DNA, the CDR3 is TGCAGCGTTGCTGTCCAGGCGGGGGGAAACACCATATATTTT.

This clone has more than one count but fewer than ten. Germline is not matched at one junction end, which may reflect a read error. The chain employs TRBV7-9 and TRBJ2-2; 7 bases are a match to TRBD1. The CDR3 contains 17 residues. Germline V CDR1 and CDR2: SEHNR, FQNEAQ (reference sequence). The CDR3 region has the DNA TGTTCCAGCAGCCCCGGACAGGCAGTTCATAGGTTCGGGGAGCTGTTTTTT. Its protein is CSSSPGQAVHRFGELFF.

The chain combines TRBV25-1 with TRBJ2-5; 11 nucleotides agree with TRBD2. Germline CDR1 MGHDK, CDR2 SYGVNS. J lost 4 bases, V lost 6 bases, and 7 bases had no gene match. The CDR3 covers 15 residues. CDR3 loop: CASRTLAGVTETQYF. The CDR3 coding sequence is TGTGCCAGCAGAACACTAGCGGGGGTTACAGAGACCCAGTACTTC.

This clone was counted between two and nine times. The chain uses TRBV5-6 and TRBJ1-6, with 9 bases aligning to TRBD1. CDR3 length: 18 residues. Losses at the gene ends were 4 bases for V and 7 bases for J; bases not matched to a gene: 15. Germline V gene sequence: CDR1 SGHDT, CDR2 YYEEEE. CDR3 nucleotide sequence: TGTGCCAGCAGCCCCCCGGGGACAGGGACCTTCGTCAATTCACCCCTCCACTTT. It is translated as CASSPPGTGTFVNSPLHF.

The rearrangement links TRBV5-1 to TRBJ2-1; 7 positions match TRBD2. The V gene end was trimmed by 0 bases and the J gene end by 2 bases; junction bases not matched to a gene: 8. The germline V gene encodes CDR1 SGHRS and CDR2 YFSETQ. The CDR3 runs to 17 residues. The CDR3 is CASSLEGSGSPYNEQFF. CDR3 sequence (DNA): TGCGCCAGCAGCTTGGAGGGTAGCGGGTCCCCCTACAATGAGCAGTTCTTC.

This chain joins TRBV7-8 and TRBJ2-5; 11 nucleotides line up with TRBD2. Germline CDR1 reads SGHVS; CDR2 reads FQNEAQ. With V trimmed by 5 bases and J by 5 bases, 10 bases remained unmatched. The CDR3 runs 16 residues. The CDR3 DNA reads TGTGCCAGCAGCAACCGACTAGCGGGGCGGGGGGAGACCCAGTACTTC. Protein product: CASSNRLAGRGETQYF. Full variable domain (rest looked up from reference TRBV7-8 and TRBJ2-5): GAGVSQSPRYKVAKRGQDVALRCDPISGHVSLFWYQQALGQGPEFLTYFQNEAQLDKSGLPSDRFFAERPEGSVSTLKIQRTQQEDSAVYLCASSNRLAGRGETQYFGPGTRLLVL.

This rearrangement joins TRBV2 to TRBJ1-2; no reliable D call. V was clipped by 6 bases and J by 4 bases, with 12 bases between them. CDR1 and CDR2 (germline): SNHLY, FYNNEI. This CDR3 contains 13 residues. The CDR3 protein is CASSDTQFYGYTF. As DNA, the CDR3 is TGTGCCAGCAGCGACACTCAGTTCTATGGCTACACCTTC.

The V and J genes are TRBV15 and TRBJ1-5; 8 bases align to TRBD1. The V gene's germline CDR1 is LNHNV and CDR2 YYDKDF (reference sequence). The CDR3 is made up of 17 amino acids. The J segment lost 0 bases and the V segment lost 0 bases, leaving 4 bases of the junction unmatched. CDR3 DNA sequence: TGTGCCACCAGCAGAGACGGACAGGGTCGTAGCAATCAGCCCCAGCATTTT. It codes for CATSRDGQGRSNQPQHF. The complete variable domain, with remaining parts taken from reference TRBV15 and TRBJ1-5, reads DAMVIQNPRYQVTQFGKPVTLSCSQTLNHNVMYWYQQKSSQAPKLLFHYYDKDFNNEADTPDNFQSRRPNTSFCFLDIRSPGLGDTAMYLCATSRDGQGRSNQPQHFGDGTRLSIL.